These 29 T cell receptor beta chains came from one sample sequenced in a study of T cells in Graves' hyperthyroidism and ophthalmopathy. RNA transcripts gave rise to amplified TCR beta CDR3 regions. RT-PCR in the first round (using the HTBI primer set) targeted the TCR CDR3. One entry per CDR3 protein results from TCRdb running MiXCR on the multiplex PCR reads. Among 500,000 to 650,000 distinct CDR3 sequences, 17% were seen once, and the ten largest hold approximately 18%. Source material: blood. Receptors were obtained from a woman aged 18-29 years with Graves' ophthalmopathy.

This clonotype was seen a few times. The chain links TRBV19 to TRBJ2-2; a weak D match, TRBD1 (5 bases). V was shortened by 6 bases and J by 0 bases, with 8 bases between the two germline ends. Germline assignment: CDR1 LNHDA and CDR2 SQIVND (reference sequence). This CDR3 has 14 amino acids. CDR3: CASRDNPNTGELFF. CDR3 sequence (DNA): TGTGCCAGTAGGGACAATCCGAACACCGGGGAGCTGTTTTTT.

This clonotype was recorded at least ten times. The gene calls are TRBV12-3 or TRBV12-4 and TRBJ2-7, with D possibly being TRBD2 (5 bases). The CDR3 loop spans 16 amino acids. With 5 bases removed from V and 3 bases from J, the gap between germline ends came to 20 bases. As DNA, the CDR3 is TGTGCCAGCAGTCACCCTCGGGCGGGCCTCGACTACGAGCAGTACTTC. This sequence encodes CASSHPRAGLDYEQYF.

This clonotype was seen at least ten times. V usage is TRBV11-1 and J usage is TRBJ2-3; D unclear. In germline, CDR1 is SGHAT, CDR2 FQDESV (reference sequence). The CDR3 contains 11 residues. The ends were cut back, 5 bases at V and 4 bases at J, with 4 bases in the middle. Here the CDR3 reads CASSNPDTQYF. The CDR3 DNA reads as TGTGCCAGCAGCAACCCAGATACGCAGTATTTT.

This chain links TRBV30 with TRBJ1-2; 7 nucleotides line up with TRBD1. The CDR3 contains 14 residues. With V trimmed by 2 bases and J by 7 bases, 10 bases remained unmatched. Looked up from germline, CDR1 is GTSNPN and CDR2 is SVGIG (reference sequence). The CDR3, as DNA: TGTGCCTGGAGTTCGACAGGGACGATCTGTGGCTACACCTTC. Its translation: CAWSSTGTICGYTF.

This clonotype was counted between two and nine times. The rearrangement links TRBV27 to TRBJ2-7, with 7 bases lining up with TRBD1. The germline V gene has CDR1 MNHEY and CDR2 SMNVEV (reference sequence). V lost 6 bases, J lost 2 bases, and 13 bases stayed unmatched. This CDR3 has 16 residues. CDR3 region: CASSRPTGTAPYEQYF. The CDR3 region has the DNA TGTGCCAGCAGCCGACCCACCGGGACAGCCCCCTACGAGCAGTACTTC.

This clonotype has just a few counts. The chain joins TRBV5-1 to TRBJ2-1, with D perhaps TRBD1 (5 bases). CDR3 length: 14 residues. Germline CDR1 reads SGHRS; CDR2 reads YFSETQ. Trimming took 4 bases from V and 3 from J, leaving 11 bases between them. The CDR3 region is CASSLDINYNEQFF. The CDR3 DNA is TGCGCCAGCAGCCTGGACATTAACTACAATGAGCAGTTCTTC.

For the CDR3, the DNA is TGTGCCAGCAGCCAGAAGACAGGCGAGCAGTACTTC. It encodes CASSQKTGEQYF. The chain combines TRBV4-2 with TRBJ2-7; D may be TRBD1 (6 bases). V was shortened by 3 bases and J by 6 bases, with 9 bases between the two germline ends. The CDR3 loop spans 12 amino acids. CDR1 is LGHNA, CDR2 YNFKEQ, per germline.

This clonotype has ten or more counts. The V call is TRBV2, the J call TRBJ2-1; 12 nucleotides agree with TRBD1. The CDR3 covers 15 residues. V was clipped by 4 bases and J by 7 bases; unmatched bases: 5. CDR1 is SNHLY, CDR2 FYNNEI, per germline. Here the CDR3 reads CASSVGQGALNEQFF. The CDR3 DNA reads TGTGCCAGCAGTGTGGGACAGGGGGCCCTGAATGAGCAGTTCTTC.

This clonotype was recorded many times. The rearrangement uses TRBV10-3 and TRBJ2-4, with 9 positions matching TRBD1. This CDR3 region has 16 residues. Per the germline V gene, CDR1 is ENHRY and CDR2 is SYGVKD. V was pared by 2 bases and J by 4 bases, with 6 bases of the junction left unmatched. The CDR3 DNA is TGTGCCATCAGTGAGAGGACAGGGGTGGGGAAAAACATTCAGTACTTC. Translating gives CAISERTGVGKNIQYF.

Ten or more counts support this clonotype. The J gene is TRBJ1-2, the V gene TRBV28; a weak D match, TRBD1 (6 bases). Trimming took 4 bases from V and 2 from J, leaving 17 bases between them. Germline-derived CDR1 and CDR2 are MDHEN and SYDVKM. The CDR3 loop spans 16 amino acids. The CDR3 loop reads CASSSIRGTKNYGYTF. Written as DNA, the CDR3 is TGTGCCAGCAGTTCCATCCGTGGGACAAAGAACTATGGCTACACCTTC.

This clonotype was seen a single time. This may stem from a read error, because a much larger clone lies one nucleotide away. This chain joins TRBV28 and TRBJ1-5, with D perhaps TRBD1 (6 bases). This CDR3 contains 15 residues. Germline V gives CDR1 MDHEN, CDR2 SYDVKM. Written as DNA, the CDR3 is TGTGCCTCCCGGGACACACCACCGTGGGATCAGCCCCGGCATTTT. Translated: CASRDTPPWDQPRHF.

Many counts were recorded for this clonotype. As DNA, the CDR3 is TGTGCCAGCAGTAACGTCGGGACTAGCGGGAGAACAACAGATACGCAGTATTTT. Residues: CASSNVGTSGRTTDTQYF. The chain links TRBV11-2 to TRBJ2-3; TRBD2 matches 14 bases. CDR3 length equals 18 residues. The germline V gene encodes CDR1 SGHAT and CDR2 FQNNGV. V was pared by 6 bases and J by 3 bases, with 11 bases of the junction left unmatched.

At least ten counts were recorded for this clonotype. This sequence joins TRBV7-2 and TRBJ2-7, with no clear D. V dropped 6 bases and J dropped 7 bases, with 10 bases sitting between them. This CDR3 has 11 amino acids. CDR1 and CDR2 from the germline V gene are SGHTA and FQGNSA. The CDR3 is CASRLTVEQYF. DNA of the CDR3: TGTGCCAGCAGACTAACTGTAGAGCAGTACTTC. Combining the CDR3 with reference TRBV7-2 and TRBJ2-7 gives the whole variable domain GAGVSQSPSNKVTEKGKDVELRCDPISGHTALYWYRQSLGQGLEFLIYFQGNSAPDKSGLPSDRFSAERTGGSVSTLTIQRTQQEDSAVYLCASRLTVEQYFGPGTRLTVT.

This sequence joins TRBV24-1 and TRBJ1-5, with no clear D. In germline, CDR1 is KGHDR, CDR2 SFDVKD. V shed 0 bases and J shed 4 bases, with 6 bases lying between them. The CDR3 loop spans 14 amino acids. CDR3 amino acids: CATSDLRQNQPQHF. CDR3 nucleotides: TGTGCCACCAGTGATTTGAGACAAAATCAGCCCCAGCATTTT.

The rearrangement links TRBV5-1 to TRBJ1-2, with TRBD1 as a possible D gene (5 bases). Trimming cost V 3 bases and J 4 bases, with 22 bases left between them. This CDR3 has 17 amino acids. Germline loops: CDR1 SGHRS, CDR2 YFSETQ. The DNA for the CDR3 is TGCGCCAGCAGCTATAAGAACCCAACAGGAGCCCGCTATGGCTACACCTTC. Encoded protein: CASSYKNPTGARYGYTF.

V gene TRBV6-1 combines with J gene TRBJ1-2, with TRBD1 matching over 9 bases. Trimming at V came to 6 bases and at J to 6 bases, leaving 11 bases not matched to a gene. Germline CDR1 is MNHNS and CDR2 is SASEGT. CDR3 length: 15 amino acids. CDR3 DNA: TGTGCCAGCAGCCCCGGGACAGGGAGTATGGATGGCTACACCTTC. It codes for CASSPGTGSMDGYTF.

DNA of the CDR3: TGTGCCAGCAGCGAACCCATAGCGGGAGATAGGAACGAGCAGTACTTC. Translation gives CASSEPIAGDRNEQYF. This chain joins TRBV7-9 and TRBJ2-7; 9 nucleotides line up with TRBD2. V was pared by 5 bases and J by 5 bases, with 13 bases of the junction left unmatched. The CDR3 has 16 residues. CDR1 and CDR2 (germline): SEHNR, FQNEAQ (reference sequence).

In this sample, this clonotype turned up a few times. The chain uses TRBV30 and TRBJ1-6; 7 positions agree with TRBD1. V trimming: 8 bases; J trimming: 14 bases; junction bases outside the gene matches: 15. The CDR3 has 13 amino acids. From germline, CDR1 is GTSNPN and CDR2 SVGIG (reference sequence). The CDR3 reads CAEGGKGVRTLHF. CDR3 DNA: TGTGCCGAAGGGGGCAAGGGGGTTCGGACCCTCCACTTT.

The V gene is TRBV6-1, the J gene TRBJ1-5; 7 bases fit TRBD1. J lost 2 bases, V lost 1 base, and 5 bases had no gene match. CDR3 length: 16 amino acids. CDR1 and CDR2 from the germline V gene are MNHNS and SASEGT. The DNA of the CDR3 is TGTGCCAGCAGTGAAGAAGGCAGGGGGGGCAATCAGCCCCAGCATTTT. Amino acids: CASSEEGRGGNQPQHF.

This clonotype was counted only a few times. The chain couples TRBV6-1 to TRBJ2-7, with D uncertain. The CDR3 spans 11 residues. Germline V gene lookup returns CDR1 MNHNS and CDR2 SASEGT. Trimming took 7 bases from V and 6 from J, leaving 10 bases between them. DNA of the CDR3: TGTGCCAGCATTGGCGGTGTCGAGCAGTACTTC. The encoded protein is CASIGGVEQYF.

This clonotype came up many times. The J gene is TRBJ2-2, the V gene TRBV7-2; TRBD2 matches at 11 bases. J gave up 8 bases and V 1 base, and 9 bases lay outside the gene matches. There are 17 residues in the CDR3. Germline V gene data show CDR1 as SGHTA and CDR2 as FQGNSA. The CDR3 nucleotides read TGTGCCAGCAGCTTAGATGGGACTAGCGGCGTCATGGGGGAGCTGTTTTTT. The encoded protein is CASSLDGTSGVMGELFF.

This clonotype occurred many times. The rearrangement links TRBV7-9 to TRBJ1-6; D uncertain. Germline V lookup: CDR1 SEHNR, CDR2 FQNEAQ (reference sequence). Trimming left V 1 base short and J 11 bases short, with 6 bases between. The CDR3 is made up of 12 amino acids. The CDR3 loop is CASSLDNPPLHF. In nucleotides, the CDR3 is TGTGCCAGCAGCTTAGACAATCCACCCCTCCACTTT.

The chain couples TRBV20-1 to TRBJ1-3; D possibly corresponds to TRBD1 (6 bases). V lost 1 base and J lost 2, with 6 bases in between. The germline gives CDR1 DFQATT, CDR2 SNEGSKA (reference sequence). The CDR3 extends over 13 amino acids. This CDR3 is CSARAGAGNTIYF. Written as DNA, the CDR3 is TGCAGTGCTAGAGCAGGGGCTGGAAACACCATATATTTT.

The chain couples TRBV20-1 to TRBJ1-6, with TRBD1 matching 8 bases. This CDR3 has 13 amino acids. The junction had 6 bases not matched to a gene; V was cut back by 5 bases and J by 9 bases. Germline CDR1 reads DFQATT; CDR2 reads SNEGSKA (reference sequence). CDR3 nucleotide sequence: TGCAGTGCTCGTACAGGGGGGCGTTCACCCCTCCACTTT. Its protein product is CSARTGGRSPLHF.

The chain carries TRBV10-3 and TRBJ1-2; D remains unclear. V was clipped by 9 bases and J by 5 bases, with 19 bases between them. In germline, CDR1 is ENHRY, CDR2 SYGVKD. The CDR3 loop spans 14 amino acids. CDR3 residues: CAIQWEDPFYGYTF. CDR3 coding DNA: TGTGCCATACAGTGGGAGGACCCCTTTTATGGCTACACCTTC.

This clonotype was recorded at least ten times. V is TRBV2 and J is TRBJ2-3, with D perhaps TRBD1 (5 bases). CDR3 size: 16 residues. V dropped 4 bases and J dropped 2 bases, with 16 bases sitting between them. Germline-derived CDR1 and CDR2 are SNHLY and FYNNEI. The CDR3 DNA reads as TGTGCCAGCAGTGGTGACAGAACGGGCCCCACAGATACGCAGTATTTT. Residues: CASSGDRTGPTDTQYF.

Concerning this clonotype: This may be a read error, as it is one base from a much larger clone. This sequence joins TRBV11-2 and TRBJ1-1; D uncertain. Germline assignment: CDR1 SGHAT and CDR2 FQNNGV. V lost 5 bases and J lost 5, with 18 bases in between. This CDR3 spans 15 amino acids. CDR3 sequence reads: CASSALTTLRTEAFF. The CDR3 nucleotides are TGTGCCAGCAGCGCGCTCACGACTTTGAGGACTGAAGCTTTCTTT.

This clonotype was observed a few times. The CDR3 spells CASRPPGTGGNEQFF. CDR3 DNA sequence: TGTGCCAGCAGGCCCCCCGGGACGGGGGGTAATGAGCAGTTCTTC. J is TRBJ2-1 and V is TRBV6-2 or TRBV6-3, with 7 positions matching TRBD2. The CDR3 loop spans 15 amino acids. CDR1 is MNHEY and CDR2 is SVGEGT in the germline V gene. The V segment lost 6 bases and the J segment 7 bases; nucleotides outside the gene matches: 12.

The chain employs TRBV6-5 and TRBJ1-4; 7 bases are shared with TRBD1. The germline V gene has CDR1 MNHEY and CDR2 SVGAGI. The junction had 13 bases not matched to a gene; V was cut back by 2 bases and J by 10 bases. CDR3 length equals 16 residues. The CDR3 DNA follows: TGTGCCAGCAGTTACGGGGACAGAAGAAAAAGGGGAAAACTGTTTTTT. This encodes CASSYGDRRKRGKLFF.